Below, 5 T cell receptor beta chains from the same sample are listed, as sequenced in a study of T-cell memory formation after mild COVID-19. TCRdb re-analysed the 5' RACE reads in MiXCR, keeping a single row per CDR3 protein. The sample carries about 180,000 distinct CDR3 sequences, around 18% recorded once. Material for sequencing was PBMCs or a T cell subset sorted from them (not recorded which). The receptors here all came from a man younger than 30 who had mild COVID-19 (a few samples of this study predate the infection). Cell type and time point are not known.

The V gene is TRBV12-3 or TRBV12-4, the J gene TRBJ2-7, with D perhaps given as TRBD1 or TRBD2 (5 bases each). Deletions cut 3 bases from V and 5 bases from J, with 11 bases between. The CDR3 consists of 13 residues. As DNA, the CDR3 is TGTGCCAGCAGTTTGTGGGGCGGGCACGAGCAGTACGTC. Translated, it gives CASSLWGGHEQYV.

V usage is TRBV5-1 and J usage is TRBJ2-5, with TRBD1 matching over 8 bases. The CDR3 length is 14 residues. Looked up from germline, CDR1 is SGHRS and CDR2 is YFSETQ. Trimming cost V 7 bases and J 5 bases; bases outside gene matches: 10. CDR3: CASRYRGERETQYF. Written as DNA, the CDR3 is TGCGCCAGCCGCTACAGGGGGGAGAGGGAGACCCAGTACTTC.

Comment on this clonotype: The junction shows a germline mismatch at one end, possibly a read error. This rearrangement joins TRBV7-7 to TRBJ2-1; D is perhaps TRBD2 (7 bases). Germline V gene sequence: CDR1 SSHAT, CDR2 FNYEAQ (reference sequence). The CDR3 has 15 residues. The DNA of the CDR3 is TGTGCTAGCAGCTTAGGGGGGGGGACGGCAGGTGAGCAGTTCTTC. It codes for CASSLGGGTAGEQFF.

This clonotype occurred a few times. V and J are TRBV7-2 and TRBJ1-5, with D unresolved. Trimming took 1 base from V and 7 from J, leaving 8 bases between them. The CDR3 length is 13 residues. CDR1 and CDR2 from the germline V gene are SGHTA and FQGNSA. The CDR3 DNA reads TGTGCCAGCAGCTTAGAGGGCCCCCAGCCCCAGCATTTT. Encoded protein: CASSLEGPQPQHF.

The V gene is TRBV29-1, the J gene TRBJ1-2; no definite D call. The CDR3 is 13 amino acids. V was shortened by 2 bases and J by 2 bases, with 9 bases between the two germline ends. Germline assignment: CDR1 SQVTM and CDR2 ANQGSEA. CDR3 protein: CSVENSPNYGYTF. The DNA of the CDR3 is TGCAGCGTTGAAAATTCACCAAACTATGGCTACACCTTC. The full variable domain, rest sourced from reference TRBV29-1 and TRBJ1-2, is SAVISQKPSRDICQRGTSLTIQCQVDSQVTMMFWYRQQPGQSLTLIATANQGSEATYESGFVIDKFPISRPNLTFSTLTVSNMSPEDSSIYLCSVENSPNYGYTFGSGTRLTVV.